The 20 T cell receptor beta chains given below trace back to one sample, sequenced in a study of cytomegalovirus exposure and HLA in healthy donors. In the PCR, 60 Vbeta and 13 Jbeta primers were used. TCRdb keeps only in-frame clones here, not all; method: immunoSEQ multiplex PCR. The repertoire holds about 180,000 clones, with 70% to 80% as singletons. What was sequenced was PBMCs. These receptors were taken from a man aged 18 to 30 in good health and CMV-seronegative.

The chain employs TRBV28 and TRBJ1-2, with a possible D match to TRBD1 (5 bases). Germline V gene data show CDR1 as MDHEN and CDR2 as SYDVKM. The CDR3 runs 13 residues. The V end lost 6 bases, the J end lost 6 bases, and 14 bases lay between the germline ends. Here the CDR3 DNA reads TGTGCCAGCAGCTCGCCTGGGGCAAATGGCTACACCTTC. Residues: CASSSPGANGYTF.

About this clone itself: In the same sample, other DNA sequences code for this CDR3. The chain carries TRBV5-1 and TRBJ1-4, with 7 bases fitting TRBD1. The germline CDR1 and CDR2 sequences are SGHRS and YFSETQ. The CDR3 is 15 amino acids. The V gene end was trimmed by 4 bases and the J gene end by 4 bases; junction bases not matched to a gene: 7. The CDR3 DNA reads TGCGCCAGCAGCCCGGGGACAGCTTATAATGAAAAACTGTTTTTT. Protein: CASSPGTAYNEKLFF.

Regarding this clone: At one boundary the junction diverges from the germline segment, which might be a read error. The rearrangement joins TRBV7-9 to TRBJ1-4; D possibly corresponds to TRBD1 (5 bases). CDR3 size: 14 residues. CDR1 is SEHNR, CDR2 FQNEAQ, per germline (reference sequence). The CDR3 sequence: CSSSYRSGDEKLFF. The CDR3 bases are TGTTCCAGCAGCTACAGGTCTGGAGATGAAAAACTGTTTTTT.

The J gene is TRBJ1-2, the V gene TRBV15, with 8 positions matching TRBD1. Germline V gene data show CDR1 as LNHNV and CDR2 as YYDKDF (reference sequence). J was trimmed by 5 bases and V by 3 bases; bases with no gene match: 5. The CDR3 length is 14 residues. This CDR3 is CATSSAGGEYGYTF. The DNA for the CDR3 is TGTGCCACCAGCAGCGCAGGGGGCGAGTATGGCTACACCTTC.

This chain connects TRBV19 to TRBJ2-5; 12 nucleotides agree with TRBD2. This CDR3 is built from 15 residues. Germline values: CDR1 LNHDA, CDR2 SQIVND (reference sequence). J was trimmed by 5 bases and V by 5 bases; bases with no gene match: 6. CDR3 protein: CASSPRLAGVETQYF. As DNA, the CDR3 is TGTGCCAGTAGTCCCCGACTAGCGGGGGTGGAGACCCAGTACTTC. The entire variable domain, with the rest obtained from reference TRBV19 and TRBJ2-5, is as follows: DGGITQSPKYLFRKEGQNVTLSCEQNLNHDAMYWYRQDPGQGLRLIYYSQIVNDFQKGDIAEGYSVSREKKESFPLTVTSAQKNPTAFYLCASSPRLAGVETQYFGPGTRLLVL.

The chain links TRBV5-5 to TRBJ1-1, with 8 bases aligning to TRBD1. The germline V gene encodes CDR1 SGHKS and CDR2 YYEKEE (reference sequence). This CDR3 has 12 residues. Trimming took 6 bases from V and 8 from J; bases not matched to a gene: 6. The CDR3 here is CASKRGQAEAFF. CDR3 nucleotide sequence: TGTGCCAGCAAGAGGGGACAGGCCGAAGCTTTCTTT.

This clone was seen more than once but under ten times. This chain links TRBV5-1 with TRBJ2-3, with D possibly being TRBD1 (6 bases). Trimming removed 4 bases at V and 8 bases at J, with 32 bases between. Germline V gene sequence: CDR1 SGHRS, CDR2 YFSETQ. The CDR3 length is 19 residues. The CDR3 is CASSPTRPDRSLFLGTQYF. The CDR3 nucleotides read TGCGCCAGCAGCCCAACGCGCCCTGACAGGTCATTATTCCTAGGTACGCAGTATTTT. Full variable domain (remainder filled in from reference TRBV5-1 and TRBJ2-3): KAGVTQTPRYLIKTRGQQVTLSCSPISGHRSVSWYQQTPGQGLQFLFEYFSETQRNKGNFPGRFSGRQFSNSRSEMNVSTLELGDSALYLCASSPTRPDRSLFLGTQYFGPGTRLTVL.

The chain couples TRBV27 to TRBJ2-7, with 9 bases that match TRBD2. The V gene end was trimmed by 5 bases and the J gene end by 1 base; junction bases not matched to a gene: 6. This CDR3 region has 15 residues. Per germline, CDR1 MNHEY and CDR2 SMNVEV (reference sequence). CDR3 loop: CASSPLAGSSYEQYF. CDR3 nucleotides: TGTGCCAGCAGTCCCCTAGCGGGGAGTTCCTACGAGCAGTACTTC.

This clone was picked up a small number of times. The chain uses TRBV7-9 and TRBJ1-2, with D maybe TRBD1 (5 bases). V was shortened by 4 bases and J by 6 bases, with 12 bases between the two germline ends. Per germline, CDR1 SEHNR and CDR2 FQNEAQ (reference sequence). The CDR3 spans 13 residues. In DNA form, the CDR3 reads TGTGCCAGCAGCTCCCGACAGAATCATGGCTACACCTTC. It translates to CASSSRQNHGYTF.

CDR3 amino acids: CASSPVAGAPRGTEAFF. As DNA, the CDR3 is TGTGCCAGCAGCCCCGTGGCGGGGGCCCCCCGGGGCACTGAAGCTTTCTTT. J is TRBJ1-1 and V is TRBV14; D is possibly TRBD1 (6 bases). This CDR3 is built from 17 residues. Germline V gene data show CDR1 as SGHDN and CDR2 as FVKESK. V gave up 4 bases and J gave up 4 bases, with 22 bases separating them.

The V call is TRBV28, the J call TRBJ2-5, with D uncertain. Germline values: CDR1 MDHEN, CDR2 SYDVKM. V lost 8 bases and J lost 6, with 13 bases in between. This CDR3 has 12 residues. The CDR3 sequence: CASGSGIQTQYF. CDR3 DNA sequence: TGTGCCAGCGGTTCGGGTATACAGACCCAGTACTTC.

The chain carries TRBV2 and TRBJ2-3; D may be TRBD1 (5 bases). Germline CDR1 reads SNHLY; CDR2 reads FYNNEI. Trimming left V 6 bases short and J 2 bases short, with 21 bases between. The CDR3 is 17 amino acids. The CDR3 DNA reads TGTGCCAGCAGCAAATCCCAGGGTAATCCATTCACAGATACGCAGTATTTT. It encodes CASSKSQGNPFTDTQYF.

This clone was observed a handful of times. The chain carries TRBV27 and TRBJ2-1, with D possibly being TRBD2 (6 bases). The CDR3 loop spans 16 amino acids. Between the trimmed V and J ends, which lost 6 bases and 2 bases, there was a span of 17 bases. Germline assignment: CDR1 MNHEY and CDR2 SMNVEV (reference sequence). The DNA for the CDR3 is TGTGCCAGCAGGCCCTTTGGCAGGGAGGCCTACAATGAGCAGTTCTTC. It translates to CASRPFGREAYNEQFF.

CDR3 sequence: CASSALAGTREQFF. CDR3 in DNA: TGTGCCAGCAGCGCCCTGGCGGGGACCCGTGAGCAGTTCTTC. V and J are TRBV5-4 and TRBJ2-1; tentative D call: TRBD2 (6 bases). The CDR3 loop spans 14 amino acids. The V gene's germline CDR1 is SGHNT and CDR2 YYREEE (reference sequence). Trimming took off 4 bases at V and 9 bases at J, with 17 bases between the two ends.

The rearrangement uses TRBV6-1 and TRBJ2-3; 8 positions agree with TRBD1. Germline trimming cut 3 bases from V and 4 bases from J; bases unmatched to any gene: 6. There are 15 residues in the CDR3. Germline CDR1 MNHNS, CDR2 SASEGT. This CDR3 reads CASSELGQVADTQYF. DNA for the CDR3: TGTGCCAGCAGTGAGTTGGGACAGGTTGCAGATACGCAGTATTTT.

This chain joins TRBV29-1 and TRBJ1-2; possible D gene TRBD1, 5 bases. This CDR3 region has 12 residues. The germline V and J ends were trimmed by 4 bases and 2 bases, with 8 bases remaining between them. Germline V gene sequence: CDR1 SQVTM, CDR2 ANQGSEA. For the CDR3, the DNA is TGCAGCGTTGGGGGGGAGAACTATGGCTACACCTTC. Amino acid sequence: CSVGGENYGYTF.

The chain combines TRBV6-5 with TRBJ1-3; possible D gene TRBD1, 5 bases. This CDR3 is built from 15 residues. The V and J ends lost 6 bases and 3 bases respectively, with 15 bases between them. The germline V gene encodes CDR1 MNHEY and CDR2 SVGAGI. The DNA of the CDR3 is TGTGCCAGCAGCCCCGTGGGGGGTGTTGGAAACACCATATATTTT. It yields the protein CASSPVGGVGNTIYF.

V gene TRBV27 combines with J gene TRBJ2-2; tentatively, D is TRBD2 (6 bases). The CDR3 runs to 17 residues. The V end was cut by 5 bases, the J end by 1 base, with 17 bases between. Germline-derived CDR1 and CDR2 are MNHEY and SMNVEV (reference sequence). CDR3 sequence: CASSPSTGELNTGELFF. The CDR3 nucleotides are TGTGCCAGCAGTCCCTCAACGGGGGAACTGAACACCGGGGAGCTGTTTTTT.

The chain is built from TRBV4-2 and TRBJ2-5; 9 nucleotides align to TRBD2. Germline V gene data show CDR1 as LGHNA and CDR2 as YNFKEQ. CDR3 length: 17 amino acids. V lost 0 bases, J lost 5 bases, and 10 bases stayed unmatched. The CDR3 bases are TGTGCCAGCAGCCAAGATGGCGAAGCGGGGGGTGGGGAGACCCAGTACTTC. Translated, it gives CASSQDGEAGGGETQYF.

This chain joins TRBV2 and TRBJ1-4; maybe TRBD1 (5 bases). Trimming left V 6 bases short and J 3 bases short, with 11 bases between. The CDR3 contains 14 residues. Germline V lookup: CDR1 SNHLY, CDR2 FYNNEI. CDR3 coding DNA: TGTGCCAGCAGCACCGGGGGATCTAATGAAAAACTGTTTTTT. Encoded protein: CASSTGGSNEKLFF.